The clone carrying this TCR beta chain showed up many times. Its antigen is not known. V was trimmed by 5 bases and J by 7 bases, leaving 12 bases between them. This CDR3 contains 13 residues. Germline assignment: CDR1 MDHEN and CDR2 SYDVKM. Treatment given: skin biopsy from PPD injection site in Mantoux-positive individual. The library had UMIs added by 3' ligation of an oligonucleotide to TCR cDNA. Individuals with a positive Mantoux test gave biopsies from PPD-injected skin. Unsorted total RNA, about 1 to 1000 ng, was DNase treated before reverse transcription. The sample comes from a study of naive and memory T cell subsets. Study outcomes and limitations: Far more TCRs reportedly came from tuberculin skin test site biopsies. Delayed type IV hypersensitivity infiltration was taken to explain higher tuberculin-site TCR counts.

Amplification of ligated cDNA took four PCR rounds with SP2 and nested alpha and beta constant primers. TCRdb reanalysed the UMI-ligation and nested PCR reads using MiXCR and keeps one entry per CDR3 protein. In the table there are 37,000 or so distinct CDR3 sequences, roughly 11% of which are singletons. This receptor was obtained from an adult in good health. J is TRBJ1-5 and V is TRBV28; the D is unclear. Sequences were derived from skin, sampled from a tuberculin skin test site. CDR3 region: CASSDDYGQPQHF. The CDR3 DNA follows: TGTGCCAGCAGTGACGACTATGGACAGCCCCAGCATTTT.